The subject of this entry is one TCR beta chain. Its antigen is still unknown. There are no base qualities to consult, and no much larger clone falls within one base. The sample belongs to a study of circulating tumor DNA in untreated peripheral T-cell lymphoma (dated by TCRdb to the early 2020s). Results and caveats for the whole study, not just this receptor: Tumor-specific clonotypes were identified in 76% of patients, with identification achieved from over 85% of baseline tissues and 67% of baseline serum samples.

Library preparation used the immunoSEQ multiplex PCR assay. Imported from immuneACCESS, the table was reduced by TCRdb to in-frame sequences with V and J called. These copies leave out some clones; in studies compared against another copy, an unresolved V gene accounts for under half, and the cause of the remainder is not known. Within this sample are around 6,000 clones, with 60% to 80% of them counted one time only. The ten largest clones capture about 50% of the sample. Measured from the cysteine to the phenylalanine, the CDR3 is 13 residues long. Solely the CDR3 DNA is kept, with 39 bases framed from the first base. Trimming at the junction amounts to 2 bases on V and 8 bases on J, and the germline ends lie 10 bases apart. Sequences MNHGY (CDR1) and SAAAGT (CDR2) are obtained from the germline V gene. Tumor-specific TCR clonotypes were identified by sequencing baseline tumor tissue collected before treatment. To monitor patients with peripheral T-cell lymphoma who were getting frontline treatment on a trial, the study applied next-generation sequencing to T-cell receptor sequences.

This TCR was recovered from a human donor with peripheral T-cell lymphoma. The chain links TRBV6-8 with TRBJ2-1, with no confident D gene call. The sequencing sample was made of tumor tissue. The CDR3 is CASSYGHRDEQFF. The DNA sequence reads TGTGCCAGCAGTTACGGGCACCGGGATGAGCAGTTCTTC.